This T cell receptor beta chain was identified during a study of blood T cell repertoires in COVID-19. On the study more broadly: Acute and convalescent COVID-19 specimens originated in the United States, Italy and Spain. The cDNA or gDNA used as material had been derived from T cells, B-cell-depleted T cells, or PBMCs.

Study processing details: Reference gene primer amplification in the assay estimated nucleated cell counts. TCRdb keeps only in-frame clones here, not all; method: immunoSEQ multiplex PCR. The V and J calls and clone size were taken over from that table, and D and trimming were inferred from the DNA. The table has about 83,000 clones, 87% seen once. Germline lookup yields CDR1 SGHTA and CDR2 FQGTGA. J was trimmed by 4 bases and V by 4 bases; bases with no gene match: 7. The CDR3 is made up of 15 amino acids. What was sequenced was peripheral blood. The TCR was taken from a woman aged 45 to 65 with active or convalescent COVID-19. The gene calls are TRBV7-3 and TRBJ2-1; 7 nucleotides match TRBD1. This chain's CDR3 is CASSSGGQTYNEQFF. In nucleotides, the CDR3 is TGTGCCAGCAGCTCAGGGGGACAGACTTACAATGAGCAGTTCTTC.